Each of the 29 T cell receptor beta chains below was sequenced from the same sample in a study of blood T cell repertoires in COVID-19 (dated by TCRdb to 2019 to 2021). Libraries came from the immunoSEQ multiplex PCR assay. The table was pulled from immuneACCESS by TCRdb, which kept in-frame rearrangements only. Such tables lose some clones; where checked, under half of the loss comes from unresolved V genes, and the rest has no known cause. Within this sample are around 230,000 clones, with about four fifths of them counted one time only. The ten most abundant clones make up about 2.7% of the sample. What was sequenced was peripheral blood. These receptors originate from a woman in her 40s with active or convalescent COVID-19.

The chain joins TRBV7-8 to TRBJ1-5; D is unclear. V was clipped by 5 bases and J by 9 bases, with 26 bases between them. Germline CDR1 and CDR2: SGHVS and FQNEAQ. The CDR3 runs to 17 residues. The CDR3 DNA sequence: TGTGCCAGCAGCCCCGGTGGCCATGCCGAAATCAAGCGGCCCCAGCATTTT. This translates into CASSPGGHAEIKRPQHF.

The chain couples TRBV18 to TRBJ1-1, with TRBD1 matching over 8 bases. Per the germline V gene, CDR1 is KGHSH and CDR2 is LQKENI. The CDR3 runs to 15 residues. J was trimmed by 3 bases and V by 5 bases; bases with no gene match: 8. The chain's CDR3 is CASSILQGEDTEAFF. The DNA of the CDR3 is TGTGCCAGCTCAATCCTACAGGGGGAGGACACTGAAGCTTTCTTT. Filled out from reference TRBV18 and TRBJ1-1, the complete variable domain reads NAGVMQNPRHLVRRRGQEARLRCSPMKGHSHVYWYRQLPEEGLKFMVYLQKENIIDESGMPKERFSAEFPKEGPSILRIQQVVRGDSAAYFCASSILQGEDTEAFFGQGTRLTVV.

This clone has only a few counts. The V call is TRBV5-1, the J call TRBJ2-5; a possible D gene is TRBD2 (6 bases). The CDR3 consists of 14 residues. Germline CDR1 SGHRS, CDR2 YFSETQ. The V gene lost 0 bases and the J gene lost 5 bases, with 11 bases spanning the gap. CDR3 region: CASSLEAGRETQYF. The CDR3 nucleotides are TGCGCCAGCAGCTTGGAAGCAGGGAGGGAGACCCAGTACTTC.

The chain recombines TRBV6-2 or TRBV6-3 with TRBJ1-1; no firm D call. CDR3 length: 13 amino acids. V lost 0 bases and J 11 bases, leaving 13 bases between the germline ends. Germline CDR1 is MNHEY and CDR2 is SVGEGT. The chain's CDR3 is CASSYSGRPRAFF. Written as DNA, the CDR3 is TGTGCCAGCAGTTACTCGGGCCGTCCTCGGGCTTTCTTT.

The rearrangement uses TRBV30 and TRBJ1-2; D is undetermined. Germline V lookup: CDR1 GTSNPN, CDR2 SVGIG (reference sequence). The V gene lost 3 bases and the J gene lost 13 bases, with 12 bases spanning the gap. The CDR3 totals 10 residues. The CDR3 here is CAWRALSSTF. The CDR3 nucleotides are TGTGCCTGGAGAGCCCTGTCCTCCACCTTC.

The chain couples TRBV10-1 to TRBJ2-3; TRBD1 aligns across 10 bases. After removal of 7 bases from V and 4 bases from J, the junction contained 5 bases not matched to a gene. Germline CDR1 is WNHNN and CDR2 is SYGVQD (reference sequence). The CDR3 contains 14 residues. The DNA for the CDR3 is TGCGCCAGCAACCCGGGACAGGGGCCAGATACGCAGTATTTT. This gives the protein CASNPGQGPDTQYF.

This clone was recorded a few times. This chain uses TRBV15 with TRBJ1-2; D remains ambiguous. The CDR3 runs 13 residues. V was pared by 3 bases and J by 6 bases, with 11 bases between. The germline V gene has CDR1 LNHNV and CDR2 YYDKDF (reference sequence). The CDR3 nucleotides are TGTGCCACCAGCAGGGTACTTTTGGATGGCTACACCTTC. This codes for CATSRVLLDGYTF.

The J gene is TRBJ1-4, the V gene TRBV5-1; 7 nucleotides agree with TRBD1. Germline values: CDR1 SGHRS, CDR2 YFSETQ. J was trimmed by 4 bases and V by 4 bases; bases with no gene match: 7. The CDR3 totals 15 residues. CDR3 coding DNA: TGCGCCAGCAGCCCGGGGACAGACGATAATGAAAAACTGTTTTTT. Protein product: CASSPGTDDNEKLFF.

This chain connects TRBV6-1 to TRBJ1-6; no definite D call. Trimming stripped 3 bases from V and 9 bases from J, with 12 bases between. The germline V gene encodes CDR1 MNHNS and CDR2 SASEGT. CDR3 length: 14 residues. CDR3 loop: CASSELVEGSPLHF. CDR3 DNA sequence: TGTGCCAGCAGTGAGTTGGTTGAGGGTTCACCCCTCCACTTT.

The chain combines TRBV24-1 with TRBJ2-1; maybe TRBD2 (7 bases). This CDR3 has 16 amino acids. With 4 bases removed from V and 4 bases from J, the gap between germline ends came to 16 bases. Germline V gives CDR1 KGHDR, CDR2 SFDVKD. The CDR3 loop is CATSEGGGIRYNEQFF. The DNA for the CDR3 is TGTGCCACCAGTGAAGGGGGGGGGATACGTTACAATGAGCAGTTCTTC.

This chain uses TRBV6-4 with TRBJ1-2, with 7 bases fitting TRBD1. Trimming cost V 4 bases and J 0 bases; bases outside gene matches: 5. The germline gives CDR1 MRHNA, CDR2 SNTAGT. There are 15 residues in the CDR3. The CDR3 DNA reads TGTGCCAGCAGTGGGCCGGGACAGCCTAACTATGGCTACACCTTC. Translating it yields CASSGPGQPNYGYTF.

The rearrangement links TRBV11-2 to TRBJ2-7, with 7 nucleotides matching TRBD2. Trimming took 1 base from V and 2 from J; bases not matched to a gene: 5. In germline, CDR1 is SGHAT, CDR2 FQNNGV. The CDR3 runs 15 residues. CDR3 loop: CASSLAWEGTYEQYF. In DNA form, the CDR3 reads TGTGCCAGCAGCTTAGCTTGGGAGGGCACCTACGAGCAGTACTTC.

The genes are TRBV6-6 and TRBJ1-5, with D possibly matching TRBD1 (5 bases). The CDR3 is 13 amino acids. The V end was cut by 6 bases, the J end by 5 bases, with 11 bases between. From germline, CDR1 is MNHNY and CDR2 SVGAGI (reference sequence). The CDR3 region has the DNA TGTGCCAGCAGCCGAGGGGCCGATCAGCCCCAGCATTTT. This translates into CASSRGADQPQHF.

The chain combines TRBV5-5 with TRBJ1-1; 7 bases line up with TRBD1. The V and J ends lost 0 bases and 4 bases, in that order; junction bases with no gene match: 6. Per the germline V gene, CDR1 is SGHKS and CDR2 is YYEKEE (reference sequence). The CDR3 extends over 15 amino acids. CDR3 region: CASSLEGGRFTEAFF. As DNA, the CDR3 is TGTGCCAGCAGCTTGGAAGGGGGCAGATTCACTGAAGCTTTCTTT. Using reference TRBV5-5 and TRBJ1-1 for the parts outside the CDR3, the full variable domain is DAGVTQSPTHLIKTRGQQVTLRCSPISGHKSVSWYQQVLGQGPQFIFQYYEKEERGRGNFPDRFSARQFPNYSSELNVNALLLGDSALYLCASSLEGGRFTEAFFGQGTRLTVV.

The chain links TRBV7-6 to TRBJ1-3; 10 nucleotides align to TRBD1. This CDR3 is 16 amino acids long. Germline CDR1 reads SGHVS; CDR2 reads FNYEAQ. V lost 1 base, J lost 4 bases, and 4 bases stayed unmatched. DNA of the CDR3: TGTGCCAGCAGCTTAGAGGGACAGGGGAAGGGAAACACCATATATTTT. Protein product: CASSLEGQGKGNTIYF.

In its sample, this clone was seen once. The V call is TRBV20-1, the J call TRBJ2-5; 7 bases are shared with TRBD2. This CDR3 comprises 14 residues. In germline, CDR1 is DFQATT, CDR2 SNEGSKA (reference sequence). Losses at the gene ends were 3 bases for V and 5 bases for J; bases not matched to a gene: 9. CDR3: CSASNGEGVETQYF. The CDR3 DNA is TGCAGTGCTAGTAACGGGGAGGGCGTGGAGACCCAGTACTTC.

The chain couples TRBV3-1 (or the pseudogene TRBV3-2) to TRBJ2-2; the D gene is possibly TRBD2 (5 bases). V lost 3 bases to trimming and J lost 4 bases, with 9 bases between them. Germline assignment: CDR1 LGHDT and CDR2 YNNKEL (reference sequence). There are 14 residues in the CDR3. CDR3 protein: CASSHGVGTGELFF. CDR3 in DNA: TGTGCCAGCAGCCACGGGGTCGGCACCGGGGAGCTGTTTTTT.

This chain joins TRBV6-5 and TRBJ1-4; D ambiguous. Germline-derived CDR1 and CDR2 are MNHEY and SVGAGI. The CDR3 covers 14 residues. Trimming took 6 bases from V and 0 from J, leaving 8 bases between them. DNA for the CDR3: TGTGCCAGCAGCCCCTCCGCAACTAATGAAAAACTGTTTTTT. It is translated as CASSPSATNEKLFF.

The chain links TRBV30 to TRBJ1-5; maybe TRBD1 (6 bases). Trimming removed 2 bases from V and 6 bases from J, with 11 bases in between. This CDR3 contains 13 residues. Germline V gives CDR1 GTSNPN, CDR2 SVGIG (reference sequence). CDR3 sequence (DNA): TGTGCCTGGAGTTACAGGGTGGGTCAGCCCCAGCATTTT. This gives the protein CAWSYRVGQPQHF.

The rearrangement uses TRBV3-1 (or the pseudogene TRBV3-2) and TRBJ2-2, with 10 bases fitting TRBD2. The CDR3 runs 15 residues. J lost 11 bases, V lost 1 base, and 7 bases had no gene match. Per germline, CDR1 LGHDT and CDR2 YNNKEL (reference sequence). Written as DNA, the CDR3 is TGTGCCAGCAGCCAAGCGATCACTAGCGGGGCCGAGCTGTTTTTT. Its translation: CASSQAITSGAELFF.

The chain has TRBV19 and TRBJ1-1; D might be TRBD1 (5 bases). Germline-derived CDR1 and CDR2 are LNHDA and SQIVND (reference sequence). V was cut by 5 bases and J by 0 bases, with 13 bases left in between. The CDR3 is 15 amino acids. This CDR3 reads CASSPLGRVNTEAFF. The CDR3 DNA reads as TGTGCCAGTAGTCCCCTGGGGCGAGTGAACACTGAAGCTTTCTTT.

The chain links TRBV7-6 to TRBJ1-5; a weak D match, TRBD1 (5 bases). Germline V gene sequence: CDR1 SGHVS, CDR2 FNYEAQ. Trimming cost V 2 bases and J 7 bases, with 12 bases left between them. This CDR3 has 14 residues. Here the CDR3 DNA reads TGTGCCAGCAGCTTAAGGGGAAGGGAACAGCCCCAGCATTTT. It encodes CASSLRGREQPQHF.

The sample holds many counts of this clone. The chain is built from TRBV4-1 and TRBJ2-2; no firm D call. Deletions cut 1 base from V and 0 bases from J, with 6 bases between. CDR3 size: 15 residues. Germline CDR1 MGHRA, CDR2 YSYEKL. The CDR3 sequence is CASSQGQANTGELFF. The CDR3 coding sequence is TGCGCCAGCAGCCAAGGACAAGCGAACACCGGGGAGCTGTTTTTT.

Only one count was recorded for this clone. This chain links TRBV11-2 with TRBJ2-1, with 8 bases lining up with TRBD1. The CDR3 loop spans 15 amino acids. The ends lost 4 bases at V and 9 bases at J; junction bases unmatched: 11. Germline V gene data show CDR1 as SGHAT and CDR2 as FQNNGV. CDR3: CASSSPRQGASEQFF. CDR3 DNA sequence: TGTGCCAGCAGCTCCCCCCGTCAGGGGGCAAGTGAGCAGTTCTTC.

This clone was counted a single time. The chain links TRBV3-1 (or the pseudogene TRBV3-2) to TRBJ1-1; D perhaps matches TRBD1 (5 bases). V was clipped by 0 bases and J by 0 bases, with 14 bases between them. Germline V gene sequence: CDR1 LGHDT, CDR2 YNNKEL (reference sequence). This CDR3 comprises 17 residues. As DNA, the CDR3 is TGTGCCAGCAGCCAAGACAGGGCTAAGGGGCTGAACACTGAAGCTTTCTTT. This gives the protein CASSQDRAKGLNTEAFF.

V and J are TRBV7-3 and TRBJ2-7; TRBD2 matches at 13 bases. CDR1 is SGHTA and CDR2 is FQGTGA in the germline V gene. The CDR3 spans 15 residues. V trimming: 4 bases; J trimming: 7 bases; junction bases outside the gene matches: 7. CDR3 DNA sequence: TGTGCCAGCAGCTCGGGACTAGCGGGACGAGGAGAGCAGTACTTC. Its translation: CASSSGLAGRGEQYF.

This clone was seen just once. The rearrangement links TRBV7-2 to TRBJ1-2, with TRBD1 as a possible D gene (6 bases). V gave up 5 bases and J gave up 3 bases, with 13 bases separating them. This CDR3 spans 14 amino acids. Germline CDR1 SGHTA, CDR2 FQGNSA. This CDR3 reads CASSVQQGYYGYTF. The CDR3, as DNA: TGTGCCAGCAGCGTGCAACAGGGTTACTATGGCTACACCTTC.

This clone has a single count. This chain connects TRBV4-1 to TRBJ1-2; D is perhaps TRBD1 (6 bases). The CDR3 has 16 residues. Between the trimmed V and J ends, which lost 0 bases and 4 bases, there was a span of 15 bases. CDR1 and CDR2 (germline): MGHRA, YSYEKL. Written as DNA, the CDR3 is TGCGCCAGCAGCCAAGAACGGAGGGGGGGCTCCTATGGCTACACCTTC. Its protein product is CASSQERRGGSYGYTF.

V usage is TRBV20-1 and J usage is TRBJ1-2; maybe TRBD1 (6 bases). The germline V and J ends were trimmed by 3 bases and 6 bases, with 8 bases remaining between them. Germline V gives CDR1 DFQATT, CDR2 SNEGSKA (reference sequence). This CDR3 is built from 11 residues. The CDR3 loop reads CSASTGNGYTF. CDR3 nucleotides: TGCAGTGCTAGTACAGGGAATGGCTACACCTTC.